These T cell receptor beta chains were read from a single sample in a study of blood T cell repertoires in COVID-19. TCRdb's table, derived via immunoSEQ multiplex PCR, lists solely in-frame clones and lacks some. The sample consists of 110,000 to 150,000 clones, around 83% of them appearing once. The sample consisted of peripheral blood. These receptors all stem from a woman of 80 years or more with acute or convalescent COVID-19. Each CDR3 is given with its conserved first and last residue. The order of the fields is V gene, J gene, clone size, D gene, CDR3 protein, CDR3 DNA. The D gene is left open where the match is weak. Rows give clone size only sometimes, using once, few, many, or a class for an expanded clone.

V: TRBV7-2; J: TRBJ2-7; size: once; D: -; CDR3: CASSLGQSNPSYEQYF; DNA: TGTGCCAGCAGCTTAGGACAGTCCAATCCTTCCTACGAGCAGTACTTC
V: TRBV4-1; J: TRBJ1-1; size: -; D: -; CDR3: CASRSDGGRATEAFF; DNA: TGCGCCAGCCGCTCCGACGGGGGTCGGGCCACTGAAGCTTTCTTT
V: TRBV29-1; J: TRBJ1-1; size: -; D: TRBD1; CDR3: CSGLGQGAKANTEAFF; DNA: TGCAGCGGCCTAGGACAGGGGGCGAAGGCAAACACTGAAGCTTTCTTT
V: TRBV2; J: TRBJ1-1; size: -; D: TRBD1; CDR3: CASLPGQGRIRAFF; DNA: TGTGCCAGCTTACCGGGACAGGGGCGCATAAGAGCTTTCTTT
V: TRBV6-5; J: TRBJ1-2; size: -; D: -; CDR3: CASSYSNGGGYGYTF; DNA: TGTGCCAGCAGTTACTCGAACGGGGGTGGCTATGGCTACACCTTC
V: TRBV7-3; J: TRBJ2-5; size: -; D: -; CDR3: CASSLTLTGWGETQYF; DNA: TGTGCCAGCAGCTTAACGTTAACAGGGTGGGGAGAGACCCAGTACTTC
V: TRBV18; J: TRBJ1-1; size: -; D: -; CDR3: CASSPDSTNTEAFF; DNA: TGTGCCAGCTCGCCGGACAGCACGAACACTGAAGCTTTCTTT
V: TRBV5-1; J: TRBJ2-5; size: -; D: TRBD2; CDR3: CASSRASGGLETQYF; DNA: TGCGCCAGCAGCAGGGCTAGCGGGGGTCTGGAGACCCAGTACTTC
V: TRBV20-1; J: TRBJ2-1; size: -; D: -; CDR3: CSASRRGEQFF; DNA: TGCAGTGCTAGTCGGCGGGGTGAGCAGTTCTTC
V: TRBV5-1; J: TRBJ1-3; size: few; D: -; CDR3: CASSGGAPGNTIYF; DNA: TGCGCCAGCAGCGGTGGGGCTCCTGGAAACACCATATATTTT
V: TRBV2; J: TRBJ1-1; size: -; D: -; CDR3: CAGIQTGEAFF; DNA: TGTGCCGGGATCCAAACAGGTGAAGCTTTCTTT
V: TRBV4-1; J: TRBJ1-2; size: few; D: TRBD1; CDR3: CASSQDPGTAYGYTF; DNA: TGCGCCAGCAGCCAAGATCCCGGGACAGCTTATGGCTACACCTTC
V: TRBV7-2; J: TRBJ1-2; size: once; D: TRBD1; CDR3: CASSHIRQGPYGYTF; DNA: TGTGCCAGCAGCCATATAAGACAGGGGCCGTATGGCTACACCTTC
V: TRBV11-2; J: TRBJ2-2; size: -; D: -; CDR3: CASSFGRAGELFF; DNA: TGTGCCAGCAGCTTCGGGCGGGCCGGGGAGCTGTTTTTT
V: TRBV7-9; J: TRBJ1-2; size: -; D: TRBD1; CDR3: CASSQQDRGRRGYTF; DNA: TGTGCCAGCAGCCAACAGGACAGGGGCCGTCGTGGCTACACCTTC
V: TRBV15; J: TRBJ1-4; size: few; D: TRBD1; CDR3: CATSRDEGAVEKLFF; DNA: TGTGCCACCAGCAGAGATGAGGGGGCGGTTGAAAAACTGTTTTTT
V: TRBV12-3/TRBV12-4; J: TRBJ1-5; size: -; D: -; CDR3: CASSPSVVQPQHF; DNA: TGTGCCAGCAGCCCTAGCGTGGTTCAGCCCCAGCATTTT
V: TRBV3-1/TRBV3-2; J: TRBJ1-6; size: -; D: -; CDR3: CASSQGSTAGDSPLHF; DNA: TGTGCCAGCAGCCAAGGGTCAACGGCGGGTGATTCACCCCTCCACTTT
V: TRBV7-2; J: TRBJ1-5; size: -; D: -; CDR3: CASSLGGSQPQHF; DNA: TGTGCCAGCAGCTTAGGAGGGAGCCAGCCCCAGCATTTT
V: TRBV5-1; J: TRBJ1-5; size: -; D: -; CDR3: CASSPEPGMNQPQHF; DNA: TGCGCCAGCAGCCCTGAACCAGGGATGAATCAGCCCCAGCATTTT
V: TRBV7-3; J: TRBJ2-3; size: -; D: -; CDR3: CASSFSPSDTQYF; DNA: TGTGCCAGCAGCTTTTCTCCGTCAGATACGCAGTATTTT
V: TRBV18; J: TRBJ1-1; size: -; D: TRBD1; CDR3: CASSPPTGNVEAFF; DNA: TGTGCCAGCTCACCTCCGACAGGGAATGTTGAAGCTTTCTTT
V: TRBV5-1; J: TRBJ2-1; size: -; D: -; CDR3: CASSLNNEQFF; DNA: TGCGCCAGCAGTCTTAACAATGAGCAGTTCTTC
V: TRBV4-1; J: TRBJ2-3; size: -; D: -; CDR3: CASSQGGDTQYF; DNA: TGCGCCAGCAGCCAGGGGGGAGATACGCAGTATTTT
V: TRBV3-1/TRBV3-2; J: TRBJ1-1; size: -; D: -; CDR3: CASSQPATAEAFF; DNA: TGTGCCAGCAGCCAACCCGCGACAGCTGAAGCTTTCTTT
V: TRBV30; J: TRBJ1-2; size: -; D: -; CDR3: CAWTQGSYGGYTF; DNA: TGTGCCTGGACTCAGGGGTCTTACGGTGGCTACACCTTC
V: TRBV5-6; J: TRBJ2-6; size: -; D: -; CDR3: CASSLGASGANVLTF; DNA: TGTGCCAGCAGCTTGGGAGCCTCTGGGGCCAACGTCCTGACTTTC
V: TRBV3-1/TRBV3-2; J: TRBJ2-5; size: few; D: TRBD2; CDR3: CASSQGSGAGVNQETQYF; DNA: TGTGCCAGCAGCCAAGGGTCTGGGGCGGGGGTCAACCAAGAGACCCAGTACTTC
V: TRBV5-1; J: TRBJ1-2; size: -; D: -; CDR3: CASSLDTASNYGYTF; DNA: TGCGCCAGCAGCTTGGATACAGCCTCTAACTATGGCTACACCTTC
V: TRBV30; J: TRBJ2-3; size: once; D: -; CDR3: CAWIEGGTDTQYF; DNA: TGTGCCTGGATTGAAGGGGGCACAGATACGCAGTATTTT
V: TRBV29-1; J: TRBJ2-5; size: -; D: TRBD2; CDR3: CSALGRRGAETQYF; DNA: TGCAGCGCCTTGGGTCGGCGGGGGGCAGAGACCCAGTACTTC
V: TRBV5-1; J: TRBJ1-4; size: -; D: TRBD1; CDR3: CASSLAGDRLGDEKLFF; DNA: TGCGCCAGCAGCTTGGCGGGGGACAGGCTGGGTGATGAAAAACTGTTTTTT
V: TRBV5-4; J: TRBJ2-3; size: few; D: TRBD2; CDR3: CASIGLAGGTQYF; DNA: TGTGCCAGCATTGGACTAGCGGGGGGTACGCAGTATTTT
V: TRBV11-2; J: TRBJ1-2; size: -; D: TRBD1; CDR3: CASSLGPEDRGYGYTF; DNA: TGTGCCAGCAGCTTAGGGCCGGAGGACAGGGGATATGGCTACACCTTC
V: TRBV11-2; J: TRBJ2-3; size: -; D: TRBD2; CDR3: CASSWDGIAGIRDTQYF; DNA: TGTGCCAGCAGCTGGGATGGGATAGCGGGGATACGGGATACGCAGTATTTT
V: TRBV5-4; J: TRBJ2-4; size: -; D: -; CDR3: CASSYRELVDIQYF; DNA: TGTGCCAGCAGCTACAGGGAATTAGTGGACATTCAGTACTTC
V: TRBV12-5; J: TRBJ1-2; size: few; D: TRBD1; CDR3: CASALGTGYGYTF; DNA: TGTGCTAGTGCCTTAGGGACAGGCTATGGCTACACCTTC
V: TRBV7-9; J: TRBJ1-2; size: -; D: -; CDR3: CASRSQTGTRAGYTF; DNA: TGTGCCAGCAGATCCCAAACAGGGACCAGAGCGGGCTACACCTTC
V: TRBV6-1; J: TRBJ1-5; size: -; D: -; CDR3: CASSEAGGNQPQHF; DNA: TGTGCCAGCAGTGAAGCCGGGGGTAATCAGCCCCAGCATTTT
V: TRBV28; J: TRBJ2-1; size: once; D: TRBD2; CDR3: CASSLYSGGSYNEQFF; DNA: TGTGCCAGCAGTTTATATAGCGGGGGGTCCTACAATGAGCAGTTCTTC
V: TRBV7-2; J: TRBJ1-6; size: -; D: -; CDR3: CASSQQGFGLNSPLHF; DNA: TGTGCCAGCAGCCAACAGGGTTTCGGACTTAATTCACCCCTCCACTTT
V: TRBV19; J: TRBJ1-1; size: -; D: -; CDR3: CASRVTPKNTEAFF; DNA: TGTGCCAGTAGGGTGACACCAAAGAACACTGAAGCTTTCTTT
V: TRBV4-2; J: TRBJ1-2; size: -; D: -; CDR3: CASSQELRGYTF; DNA: TGTGCCAGCAGCCAAGAACTAAGGGGCTACACCTTC
V: TRBV4-1; J: TRBJ1-1; size: -; D: -; CDR3: CASSFGALPGNTEAFF; DNA: TGCGCCAGCAGCTTTGGGGCACTCCCCGGGAACACTGAAGCTTTCTTT
V: TRBV12-3/TRBV12-4; J: TRBJ1-4; size: -; D: -; CDR3: CASSFGGYEKLFF; DNA: TGTGCCAGCAGCTTCGGGGGATATGAAAAACTGTTTTTT
V: TRBV29-1; J: TRBJ1-2; size: -; D: -; CDR3: CSVGQADYGYTF; DNA: TGCAGCGTTGGACAGGCCGACTATGGCTACACCTTC
V: TRBV7-8; J: TRBJ1-6; size: few; D: -; CDR3: CASSFTGNSPLHF; DNA: TGTGCCAGCAGCTTTACAGGGAATTCACCCCTCCACTTT
V: TRBV4-1; J: TRBJ2-7; size: -; D: TRBD1; CDR3: CASSQGEAGGGNSYEQYF; DNA: TGCGCCAGCAGCCAAGGAGAGGCAGGGGGCGGGAACTCCTACGAGCAGTACTTC
V: TRBV2; J: TRBJ2-2; size: -; D: -; CDR3: CASSVETANTGELFF; DNA: TGTGCCAGCAGTGTGGAGACGGCGAACACCGGGGAGCTGTTTTTT
V: TRBV6-5; J: TRBJ1-6; size: -; D: -; CDR3: CATLPNSPLHF; DNA: TGTGCCACTCTCCCCAATTCACCCCTCCACTTT
V: TRBV7-2; J: TRBJ2-1; size: -; D: -; CDR3: CASSLDRNKYNEQFF; DNA: TGTGCCAGCAGCTTAGACAGAAATAAATACAATGAGCAGTTCTTC
V: TRBV18; J: TRBJ2-2; size: -; D: -; CDR3: CASSIKGPGELFF; DNA: TGTGCCAGCTCAATCAAGGGGCCCGGGGAGCTGTTTTTT
V: TRBV27; J: TRBJ2-1; size: -; D: -; CDR3: CASSLGQGDGQFF; DNA: TGTGCCAGCAGTTTAGGCCAGGGTGACGGGCAGTTCTTC
V: TRBV5-4; J: TRBJ2-1; size: -; D: TRBD2; CDR3: CASSLLASRAGGLYNEQFF; DNA: TGTGCCAGCAGCTTGTTGGCCTCACGAGCGGGGGGCCTTTACAATGAGCAGTTCTTC
V: TRBV10-3; J: TRBJ2-7; size: -; D: TRBD1; CDR3: CAISESAGGYEQYF; DNA: TGTGCCATCAGTGAGTCGGCAGGGGGCTACGAGCAGTACTTC
V: TRBV19; J: TRBJ1-4; size: -; D: -; CDR3: CATSGSGTLELKLFF; DNA: TGTGCCACTTCCGGGTCCGGGACTCTTGAGTTAAAACTGTTTTTT
V: TRBV5-1; J: TRBJ2-5; size: -; D: TRBD1; CDR3: CASSSRQGQETQYF; DNA: TGCGCCAGCAGCTCCCGACAGGGCCAAGAGACCCAGTACTTC